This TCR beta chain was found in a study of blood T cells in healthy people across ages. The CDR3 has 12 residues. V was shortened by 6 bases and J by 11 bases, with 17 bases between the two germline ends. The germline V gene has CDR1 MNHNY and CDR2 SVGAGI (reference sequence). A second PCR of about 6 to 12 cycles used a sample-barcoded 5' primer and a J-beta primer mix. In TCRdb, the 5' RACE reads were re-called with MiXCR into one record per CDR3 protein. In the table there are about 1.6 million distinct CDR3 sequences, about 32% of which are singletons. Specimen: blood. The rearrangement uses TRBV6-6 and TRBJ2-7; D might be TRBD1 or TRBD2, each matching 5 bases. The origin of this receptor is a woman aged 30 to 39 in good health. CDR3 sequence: CASSSAAGTEYF. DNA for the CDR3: TGTGCCAGCAGCTCGGCGGCTGGGACCGAGTACTTC.